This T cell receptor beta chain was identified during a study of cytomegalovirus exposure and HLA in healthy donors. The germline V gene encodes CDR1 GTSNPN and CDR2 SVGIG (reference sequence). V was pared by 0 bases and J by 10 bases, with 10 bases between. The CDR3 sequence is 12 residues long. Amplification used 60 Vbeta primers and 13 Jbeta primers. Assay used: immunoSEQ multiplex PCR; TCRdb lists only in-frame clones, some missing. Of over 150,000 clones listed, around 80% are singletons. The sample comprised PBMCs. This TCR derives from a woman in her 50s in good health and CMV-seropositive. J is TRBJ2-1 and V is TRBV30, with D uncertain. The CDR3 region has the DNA TGTGCCTGGAGTGTAATTGCGAGGGAGCAGTTCTTC. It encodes CAWSVIAREQFF.